A selection of T cell receptor beta chains follows, all from one sample in a study of T cell responses to AZD1222 COVID-19 vaccine. Libraries were prepared by immunoSEQ multiplex PCR; TCRdb keeps only in-frame clonotypes and omits some of them. In the table there are 140,000 to 150,000 clones, approximately 89% of which are singletons. This specimen consisted of peripheral blood, obtained 28 days after the second AZD1222 dose. Source of these receptors: an adult who received the AZD1222 COVID-19 vaccine. Both conserved end residues are part of each CDR3. A D gene is named only where the DNA matches it firmly. For some rows the clone size is stated as once, few or many, or as a class when expanded; others skip it.

TRBV27	-	-	TRBJ1-5	TGTGCCAGCAGTTTCGCGCGGGGAGCCAATCAGCCCCAGCATTTT	CASSFARGANQPQHF
TRBV12-3/TRBV12-4	-	TRBD1	TRBJ1-5	TGTGCCAGCAGTGGACAGGTCAATCAGCCCCAGCATTTT	CASSGQVNQPQHF
TRBV6-2/TRBV6-3	-	TRBD2	TRBJ2-7	TGTGCCAGCAGTTACGACACCAAGGGGACTAGCAGCCCCTACGAGCAGTACTTC	CASSYDTKGTSSPYEQYF
TRBV12-3/TRBV12-4	-	-	TRBJ2-7	TGTGCCAGCAGTTTTTCTATCGGGGCACAGTACTTC	CASSFSIGAQYF
TRBV29-1	-	-	TRBJ2-1	TGCAGCGTTAGCCGGGATGACTACAATGAGCAGTTCTTC	CSVSRDDYNEQFF
TRBV6-5	-	-	TRBJ1-4	TGTGCCAGCAGTTACTCCCTGGAACCAACTAATGAAAAACTGTTTTTT	CASSYSLEPTNEKLFF
TRBV7-3	-	TRBD2	TRBJ2-1	TGTGCCAGCAGCCCGGGACTACCCGTGGATGAGCAGTTCTTC	CASSPGLPVDEQFF
TRBV10-3	-	-	TRBJ2-4	TGTGCCATCAGTGAGTCCCTAGGGTTTGGTGCAACCAAAAACATTCAGTACTTC	CAISESLGFGATKNIQYF
TRBV19	-	TRBD2	TRBJ2-1	TGTGCCAGTAGGGGTGGACTAGCGGGAGGTCTGGTTGAGCAGTTCTTC	CASRGGLAGGLVEQFF
TRBV11-2	-	-	TRBJ2-7	TGTGCCAGCAGCCCGACCGGGGGGGACAGCTCCTACGAGCAGTACTTC	CASSPTGGDSSYEQYF
TRBV6-6	once	-	TRBJ1-2	TGTGCCAGCAGCCCCCCCCCGAACTATGGCTACACCTTC	CASSPPPNYGYTF
TRBV4-2	-	-	TRBJ2-4	TGTGCCAGCAGCCAAGGCCCGGTAGCCAAAAACATTCAGTACTTC	CASSQGPVAKNIQYF
TRBV2	-	TRBD1	TRBJ1-1	TGTGCCAGCTGTGTCAGGGGGCAGAACACTGAAGCTTTCTTT	CASCVRGQNTEAFF
TRBV7-6	once	TRBD1	TRBJ2-3	TGTGCCAGCAGCTATACCCTCCACCGCGAAGGGGGCCCCGGGCTTGAAGATACGCAGTATTTT	CASSYTLHREGGPGLEDTQYF
TRBV6-1	-	-	TRBJ1-4	TGTGCCAGCAGTGAAGGGGAAAGCGAAAAACTGTTTTTT	CASSEGESEKLFF
TRBV5-8	-	-	TRBJ2-1	TGTGCCAGCAGCCGAGGGACATTCAGCGCGTTCTACAATGAGCAGTTCTTC	CASSRGTFSAFYNEQFF
TRBV25-1	-	-	TRBJ1-1	TGTGCCAGCAGTGACAGAGGACAAGCTTTCTTT	CASSDRGQAFF
TRBV11-2	-	-	TRBJ1-3	TGTGCCAGCAGCTTAGGCGGGGCTGGGCTCTCTGGAAACACCATATATTTT	CASSLGGAGLSGNTIYF
TRBV12-5	-	TRBD2	TRBJ2-1	TGTGCTAGTGCCCTGACTAGCGGGGTTTACAATGAGCAGTTCTTC	CASALTSGVYNEQFF
TRBV7-2	-	TRBD1	TRBJ1-1	TGTGCCAGCAGCTCATCCGGGACAGGGGACACTGAAGCTTTCTTT	CASSSSGTGDTEAFF
TRBV14	-	-	TRBJ1-1	TGTGCCAGCAGCCCACACGAGGCTATGAACACTGAAGCTTTCTTT	CASSPHEAMNTEAFF
TRBV2	once	TRBD1	TRBJ1-5	TGTGCCAGCTCTAGACAGGGAAGACACAATCAGCCCCAGCATTTT	CASSRQGRHNQPQHF
TRBV27	-	-	TRBJ2-1	TGTGCCAGCAGTTATCCCCGGGGTGAGCAGTTCTTC	CASSYPRGEQFF
TRBV28	-	TRBD1	TRBJ2-3	TGTGCCAGCAGTGGATCGGGACAGGGGACCGATACGCAGTATTTT	CASSGSGQGTDTQYF
TRBV27	-	-	TRBJ1-5	TGTGCCAGCAGTTTATCCCCACATAGCAATCAGCCCCAGCATTTT	CASSLSPHSNQPQHF
TRBV3-1/TRBV3-2	-	-	TRBJ2-3	TGTGCCAGCAGCCAAGACGGGAGTGGTTTCGCAGATACGCAGTATTTT	CASSQDGSGFADTQYF
TRBV4-2	once	-	TRBJ1-1	TGTGCCAGCAGCCAAGTAATGTCGGGGACTGAAGCTTTCTTT	CASSQVMSGTEAFF
TRBV7-2	-	TRBD2	TRBJ2-2	TGTGCCAGCAGCTTAGAGGAGCTAGCGGGAGTAAGGGGCGGGGAGCTGTTTTTT	CASSLEELAGVRGGELFF
TRBV9	-	-	TRBJ1-5	TGTGCCAGCAGCGGCTCAGGGACTCGGCCCCAGCATTTT	CASSGSGTRPQHF
TRBV12-3/TRBV12-4	-	-	TRBJ1-1	TGTGCCAGCAGCCTCCAGAACACTGAAGCTTTCTTT	CASSLQNTEAFF
TRBV2	-	-	TRBJ2-3	TGTGCCAGCTGGGGAACTAGCTCCTTGACAGATACGCAGTATTTT	CASWGTSSLTDTQYF
TRBV5-8	-	-	TRBJ1-1	TGTGCCAGCAGTTCGCGACAGACAGCTGAAGCTTTCTTT	CASSSRQTAEAFF
TRBV5-4	-	TRBD1	TRBJ2-5	TGTGCCAGCAGCACGCCCGGGACAGGGGTCCGGGCCCAGTACTTC	CASSTPGTGVRAQYF
TRBV30	-	TRBD1	TRBJ2-1	TGTGCCTGGGGTCCGGGACAGGGCTACCGAAATGAGCAGTTCTTC	CAWGPGQGYRNEQFF
TRBV6-2/TRBV6-3	-	-	TRBJ1-2	TGTGCCAGCAGCTCCGGGACAACGGGGGGCTACACCTTC	CASSSGTTGGYTF
TRBV18	once	-	TRBJ1-5	TGTGCCAGCTCTCGACAACCGAAAGATCAGCCCCAGCATTTT	CASSRQPKDQPQHF
TRBV7-2	-	TRBD2	TRBJ2-2	TGTGCCAGCAGCCGGACTAGCGGGAGGAACACCGGGGAGCTGTTTTTT	CASSRTSGRNTGELFF
TRBV27	-	TRBD2	TRBJ2-1	TGTGCCAGCAGTCCAGTAGGACTAGCGGGAGTTGATGTGTCCTACAATGAGCAGTTCTTC	CASSPVGLAGVDVSYNEQFF
TRBV7-8	-	-	TRBJ2-7	TGTGCCAGCAGCTTAACAGGGAGGGCGTACGAGCAGTACTTC	CASSLTGRAYEQYF
TRBV27	-	-	TRBJ2-5	TGTGCCAGCAGCCGCTGGCCCGGAGAGACCCAGTACTTC	CASSRWPGETQYF
TRBV30	few	TRBD1	TRBJ1-2	TGTGCCTGGAGTCCCGGACAGGGGGCGTTTGGCTACACCTTC	CAWSPGQGAFGYTF
TRBV7-6	-	-	TRBJ1-2	TGTGCCAGCAGCTTAGCGGGTCCCCAGGCGAGCTATGGCTACACCTTC	CASSLAGPQASYGYTF
TRBV24-1	-	-	TRBJ2-3	TGTGCCACCAGTGATCCTCCGGGGTCAGGGAGTCTCGGTACGCAGTATTTT	CATSDPPGSGSLGTQYF
TRBV7-2	-	-	TRBJ1-1	TGTGCCAGCAGCTTAGGGCAGAACACTGAAGCTTTCTTT	CASSLGQNTEAFF
TRBV2	-	-	TRBJ1-3	TGTGCCAGCGGCTCAGCTGGAAACACCATATATTTT	CASGSAGNTIYF